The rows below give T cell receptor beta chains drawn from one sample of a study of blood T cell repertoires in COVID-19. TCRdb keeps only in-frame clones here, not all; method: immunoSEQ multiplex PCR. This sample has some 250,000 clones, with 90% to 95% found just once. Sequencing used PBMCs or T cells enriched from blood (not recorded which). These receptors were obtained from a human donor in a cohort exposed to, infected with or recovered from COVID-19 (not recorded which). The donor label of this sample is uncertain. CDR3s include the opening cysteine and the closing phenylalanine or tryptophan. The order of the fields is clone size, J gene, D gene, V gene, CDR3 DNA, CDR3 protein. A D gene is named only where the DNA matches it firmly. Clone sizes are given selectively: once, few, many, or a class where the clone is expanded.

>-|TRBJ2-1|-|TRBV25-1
TGTGCCAGCAGTGAACAGGCGGGGCTTTACAATGAGCAGTTCTTC
CASSEQAGLYNEQFF
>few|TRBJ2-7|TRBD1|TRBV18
TGTGCCAGCTCACCAAGAGACAGGGGTTACGAGCAGTACTTC
CASSPRDRGYEQYF
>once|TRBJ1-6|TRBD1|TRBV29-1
TGCAGCGTTCTAACAGGGGCCGGCTCACCCCTCCACTTT
CSVLTGAGSPLHF
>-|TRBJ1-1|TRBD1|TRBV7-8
TGTGCCAGCAGCTCGGGACAGCAGAACACTGAAGCTTTCTTT
CASSSGQQNTEAFF
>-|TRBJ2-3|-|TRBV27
TGTGCCAGCAGTTTATCCGCCAGCGCCACAGATACGCAGTATTTT
CASSLSASATDTQYF
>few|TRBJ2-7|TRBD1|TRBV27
TGTGCCAGCAAGTTGACAGGGGCCCGCTACGAGCAGTACTTC
CASKLTGARYEQYF
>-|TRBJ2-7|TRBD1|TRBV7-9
TGTGCCAGCAGCTTGCAAGGGGGCGCAACCTACGAGCAGTACTTC
CASSLQGGATYEQYF
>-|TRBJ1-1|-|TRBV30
TGTGCCTGGAGTGTTTCCGCTGAAGCTTTCTTT
CAWSVSAEAFF
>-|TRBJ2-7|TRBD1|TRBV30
TGTGCGGGATTCGGACAGGGGTCCTACGAGCAGTACTTC
CAGFGQGSYEQYF
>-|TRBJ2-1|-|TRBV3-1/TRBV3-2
TGTGCCAGCAGCCAACAGATAAGCTCCTACAATGAGCAGTTCTTC
CASSQQISSYNEQFF
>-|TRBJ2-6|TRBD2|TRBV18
TGTGCCAGCTCTGGAAGTTTCGGGGGGTCTGGGGCCAACGTCCTGACTTTC
CASSGSFGGSGANVLTF
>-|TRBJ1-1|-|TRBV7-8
TGTGCCAGCAGTTGGGGGGTGGGAAACACTGAAGCTTTCTTT
CASSWGVGNTEAFF
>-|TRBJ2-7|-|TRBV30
TGTGCCTGGAGCGCTGGGACTGCCGCCTACGAGCAGTACTTC
CAWSAGTAAYEQYF
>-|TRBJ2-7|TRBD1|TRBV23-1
TGCGCCAGCAGTCCCCGGGACAGAGGCCCCTACGAGCAGTACTTC
CASSPRDRGPYEQYF
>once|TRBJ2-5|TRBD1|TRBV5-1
TGCGCCAGCAGCGATGACAGGGGGCAAGAGACCCAGTACTTC
CASSDDRGQETQYF
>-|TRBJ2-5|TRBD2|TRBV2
TGTGCCAGCAGTGCGGGGGGAGGACAAGAGACCCAGTACTTC
CASSAGGGQETQYF
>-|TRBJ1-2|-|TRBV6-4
TGTGCCAGCCGCCAGGGGACGGGACCATATGGCTACACCTTC
CASRQGTGPYGYTF
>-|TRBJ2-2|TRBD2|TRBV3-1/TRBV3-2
TGTGCCAGCAGCCAAGATGGGGCGCTAGCGGGGAACACCGGGGAGCTGTTTTTT
CASSQDGALAGNTGELFF
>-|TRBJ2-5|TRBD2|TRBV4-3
TGCGCCAGCAGCCGGGGGCTAGCGGGGGGGCCAAGGGAAGAGACCCAGTACTTC
CASSRGLAGGPREETQYF
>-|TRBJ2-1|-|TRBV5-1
TGCGCCAGCAAAGGGGGGGGAGAGGTTCAGTTCTTC
CASKGGGEVQFF
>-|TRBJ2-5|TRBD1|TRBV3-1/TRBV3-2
TGTGCCAGCAGCCAGACAGGGATGCGTGAGACCCAGTACTTC
CASSQTGMRETQYF
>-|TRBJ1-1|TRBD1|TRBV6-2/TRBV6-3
TGTGCCAGCAGTTACGGAGAGGGGGCCTATGGAGCTTTCTTT
CASSYGEGAYGAFF
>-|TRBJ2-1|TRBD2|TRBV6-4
TGTGCCAGCAGCGTAGGACTAGCGGGTGAGCAGTTCTTC
CASSVGLAGEQFF
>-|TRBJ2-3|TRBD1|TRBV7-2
TGTGCCAGCAGCACGACGGTTAGGGGGCGAGGGACAGATACGCAGTATTTT
CASSTTVRGRGTDTQYF
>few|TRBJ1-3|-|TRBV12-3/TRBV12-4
TGTGCCAGCAGTTTTCGCGAAGGAAACACCATATATTTT
CASSFREGNTIYF
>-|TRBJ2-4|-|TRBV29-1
TGCAGCGTTGAGGGACCCAGGGAGGGGGAGAGGGGGATCTGGGTGGCCAAAAACATTCAGTACTTC
CSVEGPREGERGIWVAKNIQYF
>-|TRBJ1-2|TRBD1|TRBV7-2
TGTGCCAGCAGCGGGCGACACCGGGACAGGCCCTATGGCTACACCTTC
CASSGRHRDRPYGYTF
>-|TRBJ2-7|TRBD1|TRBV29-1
TGCAGCGTCCTCCTCGGGACAGGGGAGCAAGAGCAGTACTTC
CSVLLGTGEQEQYF